Included here is one T cell receptor beta chain sequence, with context. Its antigen remains unknown. Germline CDR1 and CDR2: MGHRA and YSYEKL. This CDR3 comprises 13 residues. Trimming removed 4 bases from V and 4 bases from J, with 10 bases in between. In each sample, some 9.6 x 10^4 TCR templates were assayed. TCRdb's copy holds only in-frame clones and misses some; the assay was immunoSEQ multiplex PCR. The sample shows some 100,000 clones, more than 85% of them seen only once. This sample was taken from a study of siplizumab effects on memory and regulatory T cells. Study-wide results and caveats: Phenotypic classification as naive or memory proved unattainable for roughly 75-97% of proliferating CD4+ or CD8+ clones. No functional test confirmed suppression by proliferating siplizumab-culture Tregs. Among mappable alloreactive CD4+ clones, the Treg-derived fraction averaged approximately 70% with siplizumab versus approximately 26% in controls.

Material: CD4+ T cells sorted from blood. The V and J genes are TRBV4-1 and TRBJ2-5, with D unresolved. The TCR was taken from a human donor in good health. Some clones in this sample may be carry-over from other donors' samples. For the CDR3, the DNA is TGCGCCAGCAGCCGACGACTGCGAGAGACCCAGTACTTC. The encoded protein is CASSRRLRETQYF.